This entry features one T cell receptor beta chain sequence. Sequencing used immunoSEQ multiplex PCR; TCRdb keeps in-frame clones, though not all of them. The table includes fewer than 250,000 clones, about 94% detected once. The trim removed 3 bases at V and 0 bases at J, leaving 8 bases unmatched. The CDR3 runs 18 residues. Germline CDR1 and CDR2: LNHDA and SQIVND (reference sequence). The data were obtained in a study of blood T cell repertoires in COVID-19. Sequenced material: peripheral blood. The clonotype was recovered from a man in his sixties with COVID-19, enrolled during active disease. The chain uses TRBV19 and TRBJ2-6; 7 bases are shared with TRBD2. The CDR3 reads CASSIASGGSSGANVLTF. The CDR3 DNA follows: TGTGCCAGTAGTATCGCATCGGGCGGGAGCTCTGGGGCCAACGTCCTGACTTTC.